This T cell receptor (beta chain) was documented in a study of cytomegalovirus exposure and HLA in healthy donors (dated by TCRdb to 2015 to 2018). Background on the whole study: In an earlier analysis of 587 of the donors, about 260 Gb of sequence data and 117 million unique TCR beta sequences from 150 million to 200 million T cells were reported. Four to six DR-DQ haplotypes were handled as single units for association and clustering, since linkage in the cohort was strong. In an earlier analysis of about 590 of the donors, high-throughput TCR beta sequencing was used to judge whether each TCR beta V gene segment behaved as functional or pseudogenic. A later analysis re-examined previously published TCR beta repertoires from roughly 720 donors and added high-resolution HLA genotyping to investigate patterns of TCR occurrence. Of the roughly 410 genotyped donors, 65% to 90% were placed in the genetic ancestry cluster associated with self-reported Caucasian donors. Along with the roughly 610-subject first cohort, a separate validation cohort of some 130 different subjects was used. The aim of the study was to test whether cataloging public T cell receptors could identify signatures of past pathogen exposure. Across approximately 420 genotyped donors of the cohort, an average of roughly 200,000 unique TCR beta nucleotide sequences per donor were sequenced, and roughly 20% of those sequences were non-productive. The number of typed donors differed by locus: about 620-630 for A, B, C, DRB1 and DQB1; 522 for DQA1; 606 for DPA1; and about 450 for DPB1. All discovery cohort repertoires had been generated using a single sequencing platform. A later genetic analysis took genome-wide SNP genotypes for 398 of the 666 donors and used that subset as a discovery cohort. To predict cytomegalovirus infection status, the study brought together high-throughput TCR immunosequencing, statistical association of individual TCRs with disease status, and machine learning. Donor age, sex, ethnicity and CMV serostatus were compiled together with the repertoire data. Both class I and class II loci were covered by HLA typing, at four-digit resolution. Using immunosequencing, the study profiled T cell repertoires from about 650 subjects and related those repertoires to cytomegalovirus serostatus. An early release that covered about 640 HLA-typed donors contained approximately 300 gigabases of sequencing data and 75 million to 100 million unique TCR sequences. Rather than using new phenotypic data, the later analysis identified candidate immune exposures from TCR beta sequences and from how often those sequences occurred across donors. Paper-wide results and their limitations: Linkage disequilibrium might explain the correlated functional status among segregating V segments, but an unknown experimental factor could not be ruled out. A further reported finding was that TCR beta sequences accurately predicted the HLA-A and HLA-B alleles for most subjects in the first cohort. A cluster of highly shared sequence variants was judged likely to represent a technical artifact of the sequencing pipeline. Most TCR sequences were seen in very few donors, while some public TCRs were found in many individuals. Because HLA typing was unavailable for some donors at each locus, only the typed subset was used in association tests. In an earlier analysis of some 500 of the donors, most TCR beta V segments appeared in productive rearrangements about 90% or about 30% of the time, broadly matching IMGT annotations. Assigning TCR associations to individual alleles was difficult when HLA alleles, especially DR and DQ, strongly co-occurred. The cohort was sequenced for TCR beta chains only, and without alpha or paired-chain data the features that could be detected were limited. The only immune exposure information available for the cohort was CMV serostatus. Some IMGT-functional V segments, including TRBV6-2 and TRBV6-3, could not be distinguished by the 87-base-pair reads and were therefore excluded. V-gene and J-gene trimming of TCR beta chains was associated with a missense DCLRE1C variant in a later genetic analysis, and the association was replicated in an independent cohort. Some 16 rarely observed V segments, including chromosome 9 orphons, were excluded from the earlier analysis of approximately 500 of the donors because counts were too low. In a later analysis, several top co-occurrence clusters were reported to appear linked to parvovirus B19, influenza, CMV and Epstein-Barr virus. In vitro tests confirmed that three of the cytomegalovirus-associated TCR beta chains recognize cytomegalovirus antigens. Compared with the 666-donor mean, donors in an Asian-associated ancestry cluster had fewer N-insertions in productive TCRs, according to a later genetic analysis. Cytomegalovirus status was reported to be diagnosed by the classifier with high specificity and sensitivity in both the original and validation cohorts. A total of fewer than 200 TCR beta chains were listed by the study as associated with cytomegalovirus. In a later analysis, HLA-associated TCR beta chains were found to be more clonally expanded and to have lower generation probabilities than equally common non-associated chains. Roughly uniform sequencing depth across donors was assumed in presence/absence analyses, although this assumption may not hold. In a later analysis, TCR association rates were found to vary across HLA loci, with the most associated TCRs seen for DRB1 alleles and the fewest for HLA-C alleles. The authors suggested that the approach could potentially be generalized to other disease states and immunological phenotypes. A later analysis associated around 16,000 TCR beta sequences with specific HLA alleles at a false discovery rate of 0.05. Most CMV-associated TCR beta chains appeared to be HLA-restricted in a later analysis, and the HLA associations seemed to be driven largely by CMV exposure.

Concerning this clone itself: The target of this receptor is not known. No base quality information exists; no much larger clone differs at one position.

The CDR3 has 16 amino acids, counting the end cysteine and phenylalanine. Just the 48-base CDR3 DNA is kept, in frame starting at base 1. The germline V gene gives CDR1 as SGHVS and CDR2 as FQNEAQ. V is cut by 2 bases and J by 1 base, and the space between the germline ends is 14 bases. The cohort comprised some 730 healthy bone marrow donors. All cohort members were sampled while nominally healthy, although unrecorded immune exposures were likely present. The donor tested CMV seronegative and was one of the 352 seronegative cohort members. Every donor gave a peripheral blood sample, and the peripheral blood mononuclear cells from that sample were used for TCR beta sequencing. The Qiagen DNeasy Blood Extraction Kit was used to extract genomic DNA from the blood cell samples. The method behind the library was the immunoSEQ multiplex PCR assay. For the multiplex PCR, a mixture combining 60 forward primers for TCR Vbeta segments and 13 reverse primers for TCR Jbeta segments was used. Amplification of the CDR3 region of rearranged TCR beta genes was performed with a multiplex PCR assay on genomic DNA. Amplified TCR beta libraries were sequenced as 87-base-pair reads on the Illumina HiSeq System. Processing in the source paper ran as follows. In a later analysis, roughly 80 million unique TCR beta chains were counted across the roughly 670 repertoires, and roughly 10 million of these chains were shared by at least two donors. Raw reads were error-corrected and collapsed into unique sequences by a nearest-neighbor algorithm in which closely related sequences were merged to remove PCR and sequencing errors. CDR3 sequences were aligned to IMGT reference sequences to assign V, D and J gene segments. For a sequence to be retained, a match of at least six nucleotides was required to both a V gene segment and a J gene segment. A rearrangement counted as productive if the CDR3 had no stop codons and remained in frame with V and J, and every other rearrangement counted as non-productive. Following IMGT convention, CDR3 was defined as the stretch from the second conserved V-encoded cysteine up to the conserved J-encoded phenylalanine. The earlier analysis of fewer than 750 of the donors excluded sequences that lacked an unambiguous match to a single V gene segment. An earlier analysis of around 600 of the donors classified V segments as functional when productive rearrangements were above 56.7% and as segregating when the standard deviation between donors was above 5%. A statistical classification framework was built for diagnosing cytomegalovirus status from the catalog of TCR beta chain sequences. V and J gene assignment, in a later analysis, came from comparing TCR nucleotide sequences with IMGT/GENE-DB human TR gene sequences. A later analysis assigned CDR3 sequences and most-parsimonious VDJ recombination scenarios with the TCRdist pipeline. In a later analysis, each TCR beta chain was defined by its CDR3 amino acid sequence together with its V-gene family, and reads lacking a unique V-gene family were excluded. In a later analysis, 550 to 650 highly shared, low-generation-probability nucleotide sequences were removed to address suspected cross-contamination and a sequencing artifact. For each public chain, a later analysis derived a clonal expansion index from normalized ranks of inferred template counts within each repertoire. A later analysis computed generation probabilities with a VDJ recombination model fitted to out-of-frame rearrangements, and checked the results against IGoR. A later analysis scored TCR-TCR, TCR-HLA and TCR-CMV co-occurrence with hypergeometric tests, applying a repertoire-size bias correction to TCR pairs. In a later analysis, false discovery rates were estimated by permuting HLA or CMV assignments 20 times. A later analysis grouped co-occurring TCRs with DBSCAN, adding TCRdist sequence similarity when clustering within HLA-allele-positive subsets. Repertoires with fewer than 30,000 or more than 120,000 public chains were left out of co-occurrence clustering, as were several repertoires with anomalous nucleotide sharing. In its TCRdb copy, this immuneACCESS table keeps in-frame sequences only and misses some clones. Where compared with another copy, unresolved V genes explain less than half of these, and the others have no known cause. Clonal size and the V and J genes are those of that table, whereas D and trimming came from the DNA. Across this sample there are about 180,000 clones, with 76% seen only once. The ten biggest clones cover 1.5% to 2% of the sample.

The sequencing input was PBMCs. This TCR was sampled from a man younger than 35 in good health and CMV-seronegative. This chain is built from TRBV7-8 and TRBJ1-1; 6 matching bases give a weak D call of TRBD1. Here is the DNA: TGTGCCAGCAGCTTACGAGAGTACAGGGCGAACACTGAAGCTTTCTTT. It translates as CASSLREYRANTEAFF.